Presented here are 24 T cell receptor beta chains from one specimen sequenced in a study of control samples from healthy donors and cancer patients. Generated by immunoSEQ multiplex PCR, the TCRdb table keeps only in-frame clones and is missing some. Altogether more than 95,000 clones are present, approximately 90% being singletons, with the ten largest covering about 18%. Sequences were obtained from PBMCs. These receptors were collected from a man between 60 and 75 years old with lung cancer.

The rearrangement uses TRBV10-1 and TRBJ2-3; 7 bases are a match to TRBD2. CDR1 WNHNN and CDR2 SYGVQD come from the germline V gene (reference sequence). The CDR3 covers 18 residues. Trimming removed 0 bases from V and 5 bases from J; junction bases left unmatched: 14. CDR3 nucleotides: TGCGCCAGCAGTGAGTCATTAGGGGCTAGCGGACCGATAGATACGCAGTATTTT. Translating it yields CASSESLGASGPIDTQYF.

The chain joins TRBV7-3 to TRBJ2-3; 7 bases line up with TRBD1. Germline CDR1 and CDR2: SGHTA and FQGTGA. CDR3 length: 16 residues. The junction had 10 bases not matched to a gene; V was cut back by 4 bases and J by 3 bases. The CDR3 loop reads CASSSTSGTATDTQYF. Written as DNA, the CDR3 is TGTGCCAGCAGCTCCACTTCCGGGACAGCAACAGATACGCAGTATTTT.

The V gene is TRBV7-9, the J gene TRBJ2-5, with 10 bases that match TRBD2. The junction had 5 bases not matched to a gene; V was cut back by 6 bases and J by 4 bases. This CDR3 comprises 14 residues. Germline values: CDR1 SEHNR, CDR2 FQNEAQ (reference sequence). The CDR3 here is CASRGLAGAETQYF. The DNA of the CDR3 is TGTGCCAGCAGGGGGCTAGCGGGGGCAGAGACCCAGTACTTC. The complete variable domain, with remaining parts taken from reference TRBV7-9 and TRBJ2-5, reads DTGVSQNPRHKITKRGQNVTFRCDPISEHNRLYWYRQTLGQGPEFLTYFQNEAQLEKSRLLSDRFSAERPKGSFSTLEIQRTEQGDSAMYLCASRGLAGAETQYFGPGTRLLVL.

The chain is built from TRBV6-1 and TRBJ1-6; D unresolved. Germline V gene sequence: CDR1 MNHNS, CDR2 SASEGT. Trimming removed 1 base at V and 3 bases at J, with 7 bases between. The CDR3 sequence is 15 residues long. In DNA form, the CDR3 reads TGTGCCAGCAGTGAAGGGAGCAGCTATAATTCACCCCTCCACTTT. As protein: CASSEGSSYNSPLHF.

The chain recombines TRBV30 with TRBJ1-2, with TRBD1 as a possible D gene (6 bases). The length of the CDR3 is 11 residues. Germline V gene lookup returns CDR1 GTSNPN and CDR2 SVGIG (reference sequence). Trimming shortened V by 0 bases and J by 8 bases, and 7 bases separated the two germline ends. CDR3 DNA: TGTGCCTGGAGTGTAAGGGGGGGCTACACCTTC. This codes for CAWSVRGGYTF.

This sequence joins TRBV3-1 (or the pseudogene TRBV3-2) and TRBJ2-2; D not resolved. Per the germline V gene, CDR1 is LGHDT and CDR2 is YNNKEL (reference sequence). The V and J ends lost 1 base and 2 bases respectively, with 5 bases between them. The CDR3 contains 14 residues. The CDR3: CASSQGLNTGELFF. The CDR3 DNA sequence: TGTGCCAGCAGCCAAGGACTTAACACCGGGGAGCTGTTTTTT.

The chain recombines TRBV27 with TRBJ1-1; TRBD1 matches 9 bases. Germline V gives CDR1 MNHEY, CDR2 SMNVEV (reference sequence). The CDR3 extends over 14 amino acids. V lost 6 bases to trimming and J lost 6 bases; unmatched junction nucleotides: 8. As DNA, the CDR3 is TGTGCCAGCAGGTCGTACAGGGGGCGTTCTGAAGCTTTCTTT. Amino acid sequence: CASRSYRGRSEAFF.

This sequence joins TRBV30 and TRBJ1-4; D is undetermined. Germline V gene sequence: CDR1 GTSNPN, CDR2 SVGIG (reference sequence). The V end was cut by 1 base, the J end by 7 bases, with 10 bases between. CDR3 length equals 13 residues. As DNA, the CDR3 is TGTGCCTGGAGTGCCAGGTTTGGTGAAAAACTGTTTTTT. Amino acid sequence: CAWSARFGEKLFF.

The chain employs TRBV7-9 and TRBJ2-1; 7 positions agree with TRBD1. The V segment lost 5 bases and the J segment 7 bases; nucleotides outside the gene matches: 2. Germline-derived CDR1 and CDR2 are SEHNR and FQNEAQ (reference sequence). The CDR3 consists of 12 residues. CDR3 in DNA: TGTGCCAGCAGCATCAGGGGGAATGAGCAGTTCTTC. Its protein product is CASSIRGNEQFF.

The DNA for the CDR3 is TGCAGTGCCAAAACTGGAGGGACCCAGTACTTC. It encodes CSAKTGGTQYF. The chain employs TRBV20-1 and TRBJ2-5; TRBD2 might be the D (5 bases). Germline V gives CDR1 DFQATT, CDR2 SNEGSKA (reference sequence). The CDR3 is made up of 11 amino acids. The V gene lost 6 bases and the J gene lost 7 bases, with 12 bases spanning the gap.

This rearrangement joins TRBV3-1 (or the pseudogene TRBV3-2) to TRBJ2-7; 10 bases match TRBD1. V trimming: 1 base; J trimming: 1 base; junction bases outside the gene matches: 4. Germline CDR1 reads LGHDT; CDR2 reads YNNKEL (reference sequence). This CDR3 spans 16 amino acids. In DNA form, the CDR3 reads TGTGCCAGCAGCCAAGTTCTGGGACAGGGGTCCTACGAGCAGTACTTC. It encodes CASSQVLGQGSYEQYF.

V usage is TRBV28 and J usage is TRBJ1-1; 7 bases match TRBD1. Losses at the gene ends were 7 bases for V and 3 bases for J; bases not matched to a gene: 11. The CDR3 extends over 15 amino acids. From germline, CDR1 is MDHEN and CDR2 SYDVKM. CDR3 protein: CASTPGGRGYTEAFF. CDR3 bases: TGTGCCAGCACTCCGGGAGGCAGGGGGTACACTGAAGCTTTCTTT.

This chain joins TRBV9 and TRBJ1-2, with 9 bases aligning to TRBD1. CDR3 size: 16 residues. Germline trimming cut 3 bases from V and 1 base from J; bases unmatched to any gene: 7. Looked up from germline, CDR1 is SGDLS and CDR2 is YYNGEE. CDR3 amino acids: CASSADGTGFNYGYTF. DNA of the CDR3: TGTGCCAGCAGCGCCGACGGGACAGGGTTTAACTATGGCTACACCTTC.

This clone was observed once. The chain joins TRBV3-1 (or the pseudogene TRBV3-2) to TRBJ2-1, with a tentative D call TRBD2 (6 bases). Germline values: CDR1 LGHDT, CDR2 YNNKEL (reference sequence). CDR3 length: 15 residues. Trimming stripped 0 bases from V and 3 bases from J, with 9 bases between. Here the CDR3 DNA reads TGTGCCAGCAGCCAAGAACCGGGGGTCTACAATGAGCAGTTCTTC. This translates into CASSQEPGVYNEQFF.

This chain joins TRBV5-4 and TRBJ1-1, with a tentative D call TRBD1 (5 bases). Germline values: CDR1 SGHNT, CDR2 YYREEE (reference sequence). The CDR3 is made up of 14 amino acids. Trimming took 4 bases from V and 3 from J, leaving 13 bases between them. In DNA, the CDR3 is TGTGCCAGCAGCGACCTGACAGTGCACACTGAAGCTTTCTTT. Its protein is CASSDLTVHTEAFF. Filled out from reference TRBV5-4 and TRBJ1-1, the complete variable domain reads ETGVTQSPTHLIKTRGQQVTLRCSSQSGHNTVSWYQQALGQGPQFIFQYYREEENGRGNFPPRFSGLQFPNYSSELNVNALELDDSALYLCASSDLTVHTEAFFGQGTRLTVV.

V gene TRBV5-1 combines with J gene TRBJ2-6; 7 nucleotides match TRBD1. CDR1 and CDR2 (germline): SGHRS, YFSETQ. V was pared by 0 bases and J by 2 bases, with 5 bases of the junction left unmatched. The CDR3 consists of 17 residues. DNA for the CDR3: TGCGCCAGCAGCTTGGCTCAGGGGGAACCTGGGGCCAACGTCCTGACTTTC. Translating it yields CASSLAQGEPGANVLTF.

The chain has TRBV4-1 and TRBJ2-1, with TRBD1 identical over 9 bases. Trimming cost V 5 bases and J 7 bases; bases outside gene matches: 12. Germline values: CDR1 MGHRA, CDR2 YSYEKL. The CDR3 runs to 16 residues. CDR3 nucleotide sequence: TGCGCCAGCAGCGCGAATGACGGACAGGGGATGAATGAGCAGTTCTTC. Translation: CASSANDGQGMNEQFF.

The CDR3 spells CASSPGTIQETQYF. The CDR3, as DNA: TGTGCCAGCAGCCCCGGGACTATTCAAGAGACCCAGTACTTC. This chain uses TRBV7-2 with TRBJ2-5; 7 bases line up with TRBD2. J was trimmed by 2 bases and V by 5 bases; bases with no gene match: 5. Germline V gives CDR1 SGHTA, CDR2 FQGNSA. The CDR3 is made up of 14 amino acids.

This chain uses TRBV5-4 with TRBJ1-1; TRBD1 agrees at 7 bases. The CDR3 totals 14 residues. V shed 3 bases, J shed 4 bases, and the junction held 6 bases outside the gene matches. The germline gives CDR1 SGHNT, CDR2 YYREEE (reference sequence). For the CDR3, the DNA is TGTGCCAGCAGCTCTACAGGGGTTTCCACTGAAGCTTTCTTT. This encodes CASSSTGVSTEAFF.

This chain joins TRBV7-2 and TRBJ1-1; no firm D call. V was cut by 4 bases and J by 11 bases, with 8 bases left in between. This CDR3 spans 10 amino acids. Germline lookup yields CDR1 SGHTA and CDR2 FQGNSA. The CDR3 DNA follows: TGTGCCAGCAGCTCTGGCACGGCTTTCTTT. It codes for CASSSGTAFF. The full variable domain, with the rest looked up from reference TRBV7-2 and TRBJ1-1, is GAGVSQSPSNKVTEKGKDVELRCDPISGHTALYWYRQSLGQGLEFLIYFQGNSAPDKSGLPSDRFSAERTGGSVSTLTIQRTQQEDSAVYLCASSSGTAFFGQGTRLTVV.

The chain employs TRBV12-5 and TRBJ1-3, with a tentative D call TRBD1 (6 bases). Per the germline V gene, CDR1 is LGHNT and CDR2 is FRNRAP. Between the trimmed V and J ends, which lost 1 base and 1 base, there was a span of 14 bases. The CDR3 runs to 17 residues. The CDR3 protein is CASGLDTGFSSGNTIYF. DNA of the CDR3: TGTGCTAGTGGTTTGGACACAGGGTTTTCTTCTGGAAACACCATATATTTT.

This chain uses TRBV10-1 with TRBJ1-1; 9 nucleotides line up with TRBD1. The CDR3 has 17 residues. J gave up 5 bases and V 8 bases, and 18 bases lay outside the gene matches. CDR1 is WNHNN and CDR2 is SYGVQD in the germline V gene (reference sequence). The DNA of the CDR3 is TGCGCCAGCTCCTGGGGGGGGGACAGGGCCGTCTCTACTGAAGCTTTCTTT. This gives the protein CASSWGGDRAVSTEAFF.

This chain joins TRBV7-9 and TRBJ2-3; 12 bases align to TRBD2. Looked up from germline, CDR1 is SEHNR and CDR2 is FQNEAQ (reference sequence). CDR3 length: 17 amino acids. After removal of 5 bases from V and 3 bases from J, the junction contained 9 bases not matched to a gene. CDR3 sequence: CASSTFLAGGLTDTQYF. DNA for the CDR3: TGTGCCAGCAGCACCTTTCTAGCGGGGGGGCTAACAGATACGCAGTATTTT.

About this clone: Other nucleotide sequences from this sample produce the same CDR3. The V call is TRBV6-5, the J call TRBJ1-5; D gene ambiguous. The V gene's germline CDR1 is MNHEY and CDR2 SVGAGI. The CDR3 consists of 14 residues. Deletions cut 6 bases from V and 6 bases from J, with 15 bases between. The CDR3 sequence: CASSRTGLGQPQHF. CDR3 in DNA: TGTGCCAGCAGCCGTACCGGGCTTGGTCAGCCCCAGCATTTT.